Below, 8 T cell receptor beta chains from the same sample are listed, as sequenced in a study of human T cells and chemical hapten exposure (dated by TCRdb to about 2021). Read against the paper, the sample's time point label means: patch test 2, 6 weeks after DPC sensitization. This specimen's treatment or condition label, per the study, means: therapeutic diphenylcyclopropenone sensitization with weekly scalp DPC. The method behind the library was RACE. Sequencing relied on a NextSeq 500. The public reads were reprocessed in TCRdb via fastp at Q25 and MiXCR, keeping in-frame beta chains. Rows are unified per CDR3 protein, each entry keeping the most common DNA and genes. Counted in this sample were some 96,000 distinct CDR3 sequences; roughly a tenth of them appeared once. 2% to 2.5% of the sample is taken by the ten largest. The specimen was whole blood, collected in connection with sensitization to the hapten diphenylcyclopropenone (DPC). The source of these receptors is a woman aged 40 to 50 with alopecia areata. Some clones in this sample may be carry-over from other donors' samples.

CDR3 DNA: TGCGCCAGCAGCCGGACAGGGGGCTCTGGGGCCAACGTCCTGACTTTC. This gives the protein CASSRTGGSGANVLTF. This sequence joins TRBV4-1 and TRBJ2-6; 10 bases line up with TRBD1. The ends lost 4 bases at V and 0 bases at J; junction bases unmatched: 0. This CDR3 is built from 16 residues. Germline V gives CDR1 MGHRA, CDR2 YSYEKL.

The chain joins TRBV6-1 to TRBJ1-2; D not certain. The length of the CDR3 is 13 residues. The ends were cut back, 6 bases at V and 5 bases at J, with 13 bases in the middle. Germline lookup yields CDR1 MNHNS and CDR2 SASEGT. CDR3 sequence (DNA): TGTGCCAGCAGGGTCAGCCCCACGTATGGCTACACCTTC. Amino acids: CASRVSPTYGYTF.

Many counts were recorded for this clonotype. The chain links TRBV25-1 to TRBJ1-6; possibly TRBD1 for D (5 bases). V lost 4 bases and J lost 10, with 14 bases in between. The CDR3 sequence is 14 residues long. CDR1 MGHDK and CDR2 SYGVNS come from the germline V gene. CDR3 coding DNA: TGTGCCAGCAGTGGCGGGGGAGATTCCTCACCCCTCCACTTT. This translates into CASSGGGDSSPLHF.

The table lists this clonotype with many counts. The chain is built from TRBV29-1 and TRBJ1-4; D might be TRBD1 (5 bases). The germline V gene encodes CDR1 SQVTM and CDR2 ANQGSEA. The CDR3 is 15 residues long. Trimming stripped 5 bases from V and 1 base from J, with 14 bases between. This CDR3 is CSVITGGGTNEKLFF. The CDR3 DNA sequence: TGCAGCGTTATTACCGGGGGAGGAACTAATGAAAAACTGTTTTTT.

This clonotype came up many times. This chain uses TRBV10-3 with TRBJ2-1; D assignment may be TRBD1 or TRBD2 (5 bases each). V was shortened by 7 bases and J by 10 bases, with 20 bases between the two germline ends. The CDR3 is made up of 14 amino acids. CDR1 is ENHRY, CDR2 SYGVKD, per germline. The CDR3 here is CAIKGLAGTGEQFF. Here the CDR3 DNA reads TGTGCCATCAAGGGGCTAGCAGGAACAGGCGAGCAGTTCTTC.

This clonotype was counted at least ten times. J is TRBJ2-3 and V is TRBV20-1, with D perhaps TRBD2 (5 bases). This CDR3 has 14 residues. Per germline, CDR1 DFQATT and CDR2 SNEGSKA (reference sequence). The V end was cut by 0 bases, the J end by 6 bases, with 13 bases between. The CDR3 protein is CSARDRLAADTQYF. DNA for the CDR3: TGCAGTGCTAGAGATCGTCTAGCCGCGGATACGCAGTATTTT.

This chain joins TRBV20-1 and TRBJ2-7; perhaps D is TRBD1 or TRBD2 (5 bases each). The CDR3 consists of 15 residues. V was cut by 0 bases and J by 7 bases, with 19 bases left in between. Germline CDR1 DFQATT, CDR2 SNEGSKA (reference sequence). For the CDR3, the DNA is TGCAGTGCTAGAGAGGGGGATTGGGACCTCCGAGAGCAGTACTTC. It specifies CSAREGDWDLREQYF.

This clonotype was counted a few times. The V gene is TRBV29-1, the J gene TRBJ2-1, with D maybe TRBD2 (5 bases). Trimming shortened V by 7 bases and J by 10 bases, and 20 bases separated the two germline ends. The CDR3 length is 13 residues. The V gene's germline CDR1 is SQVTM and CDR2 ANQGSEA. CDR3 DNA: TGCAGCGCGCAGACTATATTAACAAGGGAGCAGTTCTTC. Its translation: CSAQTILTREQFF.